This TCR beta chain emerged from a study of OX40 agonist ivuxolimab in advanced cancers. About the study as a whole: Ivuxolimab was a fully human IgG2 agonistic monoclonal antibody targeting the costimulatory receptor OX40 (CD134). Peripheral TCRbeta sequencing aimed to test whether ivuxolimab altered TCR sequence diversity and caused clonal T-cell expansion. Among the roughly 50 dose-escalation patients, some 19 had hepatocellular carcinoma, about 15 melanoma, 9 renal cell carcinoma and 9 head and neck cancer. Partial responses were achieved by three dose-escalation patients, of whom one had hepatocellular carcinoma and two had cutaneous melanoma. The monotherapy dose-escalation portion (N ≈ 50 patients) of the phase I ivuxolimab trial is reported in the paper. Prior anti-PD-1, anti-PD-L1 or anti-CTLA-4 therapy was permitted, and checkpoint inhibitors had been received by roughly 40% of dose-escalation patients. Intravenous ivuxolimab was administered to patients every 2 weeks at six dose levels: 0.01, 0.1, 0.3, 1.5, 3 and 10 mg/kg. A male proportion of 75% to 85% and a mean age of around 60 years, ranging from 23 to 79, were recorded for the dose-escalation cohort.

Patients with a history of autoimmune disease or receiving systemic immunosuppression were excluded from the trial. In every dose cohort, peripheral blood was drawn for TCR sequencing at baseline, cycle 4 day 1, and cycle 7 day 1. The samples were taken from a phase I, first-in-human, multicenter, open-label dose-escalation trial of ivuxolimab. Adults with locally advanced or metastatic melanoma, renal cell, hepatocellular, or head and neck squamous cell carcinoma were enrolled in the trial. Before TCR sequencing, CD4+ T cells and CD8+ T cells were sorted from peripheral blood as separate populations. The paper as a whole reports these results and caveats: Antigen specificity was not determined for the clonally expanded peripheral T cells. Clonal expansion of both CD4+ and CD8+ blood T cells was observed from baseline to week 6 at doses 0.1 to 3.0 mg/kg. Low levels of normalized T-cell clonal expansion were also seen in some patients who did not respond. On average, CD8+ T cells showed more expanded clones than CD4+ T cells after ivuxolimab. In the 0.1-3.0 mg/kg groups, partial responders were among the patients with the lowest normalized peripheral clonal expansion, particularly in CD8+ T cells.

The CDR3 numbers 16 residues from cysteine through phenylalanine. The CDR3 DNA has 48 bases and is translated from base 1. The CDR1 and CDR2 encoded by the germline V gene (reference sequence) are SEHNR and FQNEAQ. The junction shows trimming of 5 bases on V and 0 bases on J, plus 14 bases between the germline ends. Genomic DNA was isolated from the sorted cells so that the TCRbeta CDR3 region could be sequenced. TCRbeta CDR3 regions were sequenced using the immunoSEQ Assay. Entries here come from immuneACCESS through TCRdb and include only in-frame sequences with V and J called. Some clones fail to appear in such tables; in the studies checked, an unresolved V gene covers under half of the shortfall, and the cause of the remainder is unknown. The sample includes about 70,000 clones, with 88% observed a single time. Around 2.3% of the sample belongs to the ten largest clones. Comment on this clone: Its binding antigen is unknown. No much larger clonotype is one base removed from it; base qualities were not supplied.

This sample comprised CD4+ or CD8+ T cells sorted from blood, obtained in a trial of the OX40 agonist ivuxolimab. This clonotype was obtained from an adult with an advanced solid tumor such as melanoma, head and neck, liver or kidney cancer. Rearrangement joined TRBV7-9 to TRBJ1-5, and the D gene may be TRBD1, 5 bases matching. The CDR3 in this case is CASSPWGPDSNQPQHF. The nucleotide sequence reads as follows: TGTGCCAGCAGCCCCTGGGGACCCGATAGCAATCAGCCCCAGCATTTT. The full variable domain, with segments outside the CDR3 supplied by the reference TRBV7-9 and TRBJ1-5 proteins, appears as DTGVSQNPRHKITKRGQNVTFRCDPISEHNRLYWYRQTLGQGPEFLTYFQNEAQLEKSRLLSDRFSAERPKGSFSTLEIQRTEQGDSAMYLCASSPWGPDSNQPQHFGDGTRLSIL.